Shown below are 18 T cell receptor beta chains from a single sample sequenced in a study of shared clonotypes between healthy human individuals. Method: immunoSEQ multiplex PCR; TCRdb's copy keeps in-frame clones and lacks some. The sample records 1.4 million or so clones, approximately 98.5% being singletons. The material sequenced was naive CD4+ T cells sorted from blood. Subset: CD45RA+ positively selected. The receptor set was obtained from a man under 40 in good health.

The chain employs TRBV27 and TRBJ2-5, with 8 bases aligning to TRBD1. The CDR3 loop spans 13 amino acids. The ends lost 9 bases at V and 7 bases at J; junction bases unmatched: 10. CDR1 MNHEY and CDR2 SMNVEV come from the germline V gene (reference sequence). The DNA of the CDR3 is TGTGCCAGTAACGACAGGGGATCAGCGACCCAGTACTTC. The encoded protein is CASNDRGSATQYF.

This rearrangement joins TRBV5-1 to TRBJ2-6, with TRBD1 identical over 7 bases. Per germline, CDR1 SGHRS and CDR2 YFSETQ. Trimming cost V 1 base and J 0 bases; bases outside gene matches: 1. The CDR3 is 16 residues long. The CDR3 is CASSLRQGSGANVLTF. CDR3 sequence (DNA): TGCGCCAGCAGCTTGAGACAGGGCTCTGGGGCCAACGTCCTGACTTTC.

The CDR3 DNA reads as TGTGCCAGCAGCTTAGTGGCCCCGGGGGGGAGCGGGATCACAGATACGCAGTATTTT. Its protein is CASSLVAPGGSGITDTQYF. The chain joins TRBV7-2 to TRBJ2-3, with 8 bases lining up with TRBD2. The CDR3 sequence is 19 residues long. The V segment lost 1 base and the J segment 2 bases; nucleotides outside the gene matches: 14. CDR1 is SGHTA, CDR2 FQGNSA, per germline.

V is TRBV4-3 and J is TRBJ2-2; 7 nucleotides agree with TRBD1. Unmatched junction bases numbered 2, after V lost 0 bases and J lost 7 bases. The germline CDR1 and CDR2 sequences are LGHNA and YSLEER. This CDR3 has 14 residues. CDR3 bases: TGCGCCAGCAGCCAAGAACAGGGGATCGGGGAGCTGTTTTTT. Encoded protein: CASSQEQGIGELFF.

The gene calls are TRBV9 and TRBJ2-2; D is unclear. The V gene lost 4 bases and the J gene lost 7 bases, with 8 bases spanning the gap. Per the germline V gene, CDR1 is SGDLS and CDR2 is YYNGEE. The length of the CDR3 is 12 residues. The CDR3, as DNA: TGTGCCAGCAGCAGTGTTGGCGGGGAGCTGTTTTTT. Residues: CASSSVGGELFF.

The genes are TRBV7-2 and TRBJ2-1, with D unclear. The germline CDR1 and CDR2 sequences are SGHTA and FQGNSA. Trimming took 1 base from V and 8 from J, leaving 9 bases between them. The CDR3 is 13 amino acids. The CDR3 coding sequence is TGTGCCAGCAGCTTAGAGGGCCGGGATGAGCAGTTCTTC. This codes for CASSLEGRDEQFF.

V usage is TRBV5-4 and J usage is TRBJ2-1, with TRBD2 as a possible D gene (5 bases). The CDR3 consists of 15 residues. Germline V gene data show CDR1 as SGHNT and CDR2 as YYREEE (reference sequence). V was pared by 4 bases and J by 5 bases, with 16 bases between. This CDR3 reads CASSPRAGLNNEQFF. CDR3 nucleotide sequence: TGTGCCAGCAGCCCGAGGGCGGGCCTGAACAATGAGCAGTTCTTC.

The CDR3 reads CASSTGQAGANVLTF. The CDR3 coding sequence is TGTGCCAGCTCCACGGGACAGGCCGGGGCCAACGTCCTGACTTTC. This chain connects TRBV18 to TRBJ2-6, with 8 nucleotides matching TRBD1. J gave up 4 bases and V 6 bases, and 5 bases lay outside the gene matches. In germline, CDR1 is KGHSH, CDR2 LQKENI. This CDR3 contains 15 residues.

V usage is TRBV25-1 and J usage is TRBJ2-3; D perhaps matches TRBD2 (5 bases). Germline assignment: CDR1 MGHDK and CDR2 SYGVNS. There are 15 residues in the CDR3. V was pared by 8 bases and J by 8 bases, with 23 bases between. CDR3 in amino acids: CASEDLDRALSTQYF. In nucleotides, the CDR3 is TGTGCCAGCGAGGACTTGGACCGGGCGCTCAGTACGCAGTATTTT.

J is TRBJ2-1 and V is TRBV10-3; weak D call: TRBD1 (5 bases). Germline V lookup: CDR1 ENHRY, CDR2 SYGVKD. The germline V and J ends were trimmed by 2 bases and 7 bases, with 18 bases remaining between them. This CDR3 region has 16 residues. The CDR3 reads CAISEGNKARGNEQFF. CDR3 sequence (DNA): TGTGCCATCAGTGAGGGAAACAAAGCAAGGGGAAATGAGCAGTTCTTC.

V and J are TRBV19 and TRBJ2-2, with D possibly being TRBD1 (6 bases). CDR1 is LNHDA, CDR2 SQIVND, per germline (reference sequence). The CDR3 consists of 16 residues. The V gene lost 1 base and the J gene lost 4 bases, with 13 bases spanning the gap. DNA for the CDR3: TGTGCCAGTAGTATAGCGTGGGGGCGCAGCACCGGGGAGCTGTTTTTT. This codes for CASSIAWGRSTGELFF.

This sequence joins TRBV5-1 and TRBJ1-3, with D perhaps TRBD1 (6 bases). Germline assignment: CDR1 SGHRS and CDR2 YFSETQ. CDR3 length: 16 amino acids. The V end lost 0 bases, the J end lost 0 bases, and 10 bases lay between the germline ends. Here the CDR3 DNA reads TGCGCCAGCAGCTTGGAGGGGGATCCCTCTGGAAACACCATATATTTT. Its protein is CASSLEGDPSGNTIYF.

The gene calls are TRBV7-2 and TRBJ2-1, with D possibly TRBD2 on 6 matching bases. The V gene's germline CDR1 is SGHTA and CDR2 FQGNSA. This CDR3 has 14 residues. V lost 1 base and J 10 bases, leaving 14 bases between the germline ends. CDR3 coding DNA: TGTGCCAGCAGCTTAGGGATGCCCCGGGGGGAGCAGTTCTTC. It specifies CASSLGMPRGEQFF.

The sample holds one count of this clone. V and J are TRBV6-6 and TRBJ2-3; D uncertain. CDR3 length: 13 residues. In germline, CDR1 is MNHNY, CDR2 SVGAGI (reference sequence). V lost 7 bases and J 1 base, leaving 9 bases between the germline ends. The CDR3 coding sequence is TGTGCCAGCACCCGTGTGGGCACAGATACGCAGTATTTT. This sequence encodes CASTRVGTDTQYF.

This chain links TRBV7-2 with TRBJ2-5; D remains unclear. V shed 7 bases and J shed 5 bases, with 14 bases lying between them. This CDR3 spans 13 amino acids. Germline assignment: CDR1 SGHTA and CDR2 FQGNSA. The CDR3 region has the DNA TGTGCCAGCACCCGGGCCGTACGGGAGACCCAGTACTTC. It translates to CASTRAVRETQYF.

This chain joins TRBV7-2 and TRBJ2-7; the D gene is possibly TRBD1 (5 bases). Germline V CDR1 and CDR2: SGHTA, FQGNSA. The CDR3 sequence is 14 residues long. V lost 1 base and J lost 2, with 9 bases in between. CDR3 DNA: TGTGCCAGCAGCTTAGTTGCAGGGCCCTACGAGCAGTACTTC. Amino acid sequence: CASSLVAGPYEQYF.

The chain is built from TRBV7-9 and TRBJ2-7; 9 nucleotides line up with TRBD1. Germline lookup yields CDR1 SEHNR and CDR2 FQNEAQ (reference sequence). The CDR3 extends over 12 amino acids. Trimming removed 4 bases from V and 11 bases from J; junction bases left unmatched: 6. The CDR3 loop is CASSWDRVFEYF. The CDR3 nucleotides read TGTGCCAGCAGCTGGGACAGGGTATTTGAGTACTTC.

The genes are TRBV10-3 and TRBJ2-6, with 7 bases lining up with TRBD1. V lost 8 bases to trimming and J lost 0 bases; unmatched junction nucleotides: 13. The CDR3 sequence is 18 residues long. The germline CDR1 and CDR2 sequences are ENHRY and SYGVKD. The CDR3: CAIGTTGKVSSGANVLTF. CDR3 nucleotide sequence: TGTGCCATCGGGACGACAGGGAAAGTTTCCTCTGGGGCCAACGTCCTGACTTTC.